The sequence of this T cell receptor beta chain was determined in a study of blood T cell repertoires in COVID-19. Study background: Italy, Spain and the United States were the sources of the convalescent and acute COVID-19 samples. The analysed material was cDNA or gDNA that came from T cells, B-cell-depleted T cells, or PBMCs.

Only in-frame clones appear in the TCRdb table, and some are missing; sequencing was by immunoSEQ multiplex PCR. The sample records 150,000 to 200,000 clones, roughly nine tenths being singletons. Donors in Cohort 3 counted as recovered after two negative PCRs, clearance, or symptom resolution. Germline-derived CDR1 and CDR2 are MNHEY and SMNVEV (reference sequence). The CDR3 is made up of 16 amino acids. Deletions cut 6 bases from V and 6 bases from J, with 20 bases between. The origin of this receptor is a woman in her late teens or twenties who had recovered from COVID-19. Source material: PBMCs or T cells enriched from blood (not recorded which). This chain uses TRBV27 with TRBJ1-4; D perhaps matches TRBD1 (5 bases). The CDR3 protein is CASRRTDSLGDEKLFF. The CDR3 coding sequence is TGTGCCAGCAGGAGAACTGACAGCCTTGGGGATGAAAAACTGTTTTTT.